These 21 T cell receptor beta chains share one sample of origin, sequenced in a study of blood T cell repertoires in COVID-19. Produced via immunoSEQ multiplex PCR; TCRdb's table is partial and in-frame only. The sample yields about 360,000 clones, about 86% seen once. Material for sequencing was peripheral blood. These receptor sequences come from an older woman with COVID-19, enrolled during active disease.

This rearrangement joins TRBV6-5 to TRBJ1-5; D unclear. CDR3 size: 13 residues. CDR1 and CDR2 (germline): MNHEY, SVGAGI. Trimming left V 7 bases short and J 6 bases short, with 13 bases between. The CDR3 DNA reads TGTGCCAGCACCCCGGGTCCGTTTCAGCCCCAGCATTTT. It is translated as CASTPGPFQPQHF.

This chain joins TRBV5-1 and TRBJ2-1; perhaps TRBD1 as D (5 bases). V lost 2 bases and J 3 bases, leaving 12 bases between the germline ends. CDR1 and CDR2 from the germline V gene are SGHRS and YFSETQ. The CDR3 is 15 residues long. The CDR3 protein is CASSLRQRDYNEQFF. Here the CDR3 DNA reads TGCGCCAGCAGCTTAAGACAGAGAGACTACAATGAGCAGTTCTTC. Supplemented by reference TRBV5-1 and TRBJ2-1, the full variable domain reads KAGVTQTPRYLIKTRGQQVTLSCSPISGHRSVSWYQQTPGQGLQFLFEYFSETQRNKGNFPGRFSGRQFSNSRSEMNVSTLELGDSALYLCASSLRQRDYNEQFFGPGTRLTVL.

V is TRBV4-2 and J is TRBJ2-3, with TRBD2 matching over 16 bases. From germline, CDR1 is LGHNA and CDR2 YNFKEQ. Losses at the gene ends were 4 bases for V and 3 bases for J; bases not matched to a gene: 7. CDR3 length: 18 residues. The CDR3, as DNA: TGTGCCAGCAGCCGCGGGACTAGCGGGGGGGTGAGTACAGATACGCAGTATTTT. Its protein product is CASSRGTSGGVSTDTQYF.

Concerning this clone: The sample has other DNA sequences that encode this CDR3 too. The DNA for the CDR3 is TGCGCCAGCAGCTTGGGGGGCGGACAAGAGACCCAGTACTTC. Translating it yields CASSLGGGQETQYF. V usage is TRBV5-1 and J usage is TRBJ2-5, with a tentative D call TRBD1 (5 bases). This CDR3 has 14 amino acids. V dropped 0 bases and J dropped 2 bases, with 8 bases sitting between them. Germline CDR1 is SGHRS and CDR2 is YFSETQ.

The table lists this clone with a few counts. J is TRBJ2-2 and V is TRBV19, with D possibly TRBD2 on 6 matching bases. CDR1 is LNHDA, CDR2 SQIVND, per germline (reference sequence). CDR3 length: 15 residues. V dropped 3 bases and J dropped 6 bases, with 14 bases sitting between them. CDR3: CASSIYGTPAGELFF. CDR3 sequence (DNA): TGTGCCAGTAGTATTTACGGGACTCCTGCCGGGGAGCTGTTTTTT.

This rearrangement joins TRBV5-6 to TRBJ2-3; 16 bases align to TRBD2. Germline CDR1 reads SGHDT; CDR2 reads YYEEEE. This CDR3 has 18 amino acids. The V segment lost 4 bases and the J segment 2 bases; nucleotides outside the gene matches: 7. The CDR3, as DNA: TGTGCCAGCAGCAGACGGGGACTAGCGGGGGGGCTCACAGATACGCAGTATTTT. The encoded protein is CASSRRGLAGGLTDTQYF.

The J gene is TRBJ2-4, the V gene TRBV7-8, with D uncertain. The V end lost 5 bases, the J end lost 7 bases, and 9 bases lay between the germline ends. The CDR3 runs to 12 residues. Germline CDR1 and CDR2: SGHVS and FQNEAQ. CDR3 bases: TGTGCCAGCAGCCCCCTTCTCAACATTCAGTACTTC. Residues: CASSPLLNIQYF.

The J gene is TRBJ2-6, the V gene TRBV18; D might be TRBD1 (5 bases). The V and J ends lost 4 bases and 4 bases respectively, with 23 bases between them. The CDR3 totals 19 residues. Per the germline V gene, CDR1 is KGHSH and CDR2 is LQKENI. CDR3 residues: CASSLWAKGPRAGANVLTF. CDR3 nucleotides: TGTGCCAGCTCACTCTGGGCGAAGGGGCCCCGAGCGGGGGCCAACGTCCTGACTTTC. Filled out from reference TRBV18 and TRBJ2-6, the complete variable domain reads NAGVMQNPRHLVRRRGQEARLRCSPMKGHSHVYWYRQLPEEGLKFMVYLQKENIIDESGMPKERFSAEFPKEGPSILRIQQVVRGDSAAYFCASSLWAKGPRAGANVLTFGAGSRLTVL.

This clone was picked up a small number of times. The genes are TRBV27 and TRBJ2-5; 9 bases line up with TRBD2. CDR1 and CDR2 (germline): MNHEY, SMNVEV (reference sequence). With 6 bases clipped from V and 5 bases from J, the junction kept 13 bases outside the gene matches. The CDR3 spans 16 residues. The chain's CDR3 is CASSLIAGAARETQYF. The CDR3 coding sequence is TGTGCCAGCAGCCTTATAGCGGGGGCCGCCCGGGAGACCCAGTACTTC.

The chain recombines TRBV13 with TRBJ2-1; 7 bases fit TRBD2. V shed 5 bases, J shed 6 bases, and the junction held 10 bases outside the gene matches. From germline, CDR1 is PRHDT and CDR2 FYEKMQ (reference sequence). The CDR3 runs 15 residues. CDR3 residues: CASSPHPRGGNEQFF. Written as DNA, the CDR3 is TGTGCCAGCAGCCCGCATCCTCGCGGGGGCAATGAGCAGTTCTTC. The whole variable domain, remainder taken from reference TRBV13 and TRBJ2-1, is AAGVIQSPRHLIKEKRETATLKCYPIPRHDTVYWYQQGPGQDPQFLISFYEKMQSDKGSIPDRFSAQQFSDYHSELNMSSLELGDSALYFCASSPHPRGGNEQFFGPGTRLTVL.

This chain links TRBV5-1 with TRBJ2-7; 8 bases map to TRBD1. The CDR3 sequence is 14 residues long. Germline lookup yields CDR1 SGHRS and CDR2 YFSETQ. V was clipped by 0 bases and J by 5 bases; unmatched bases: 4. CDR3 residues: CASSLGQGAHEQYF. The CDR3, as DNA: TGCGCCAGCAGCTTGGGTCAGGGGGCGCACGAGCAGTACTTC.

The chain recombines TRBV6-5 with TRBJ1-3; D possibly corresponds to TRBD1 (6 bases). This CDR3 comprises 14 residues. Trimming left V 8 bases short and J 0 bases short, with 11 bases between. Germline loops: CDR1 MNHEY, CDR2 SVGAGI. CDR3 in DNA: TGTGCCAGCCAGGGGCCTCACTCTGGAAACACCATATATTTT. Its protein product is CASQGPHSGNTIYF.

This clone was seen more than once but under ten times. At one of its ends the junction is not consistent with the germline gene, which may arise from a read error. This sequence joins TRBV11-3 and TRBJ2-7; D may be TRBD2 (6 bases). The germline CDR1 and CDR2 sequences are SGHNT and YENEEA. The CDR3 runs 16 residues. The CDR3 reads CASRLDRQGGKDEQYF. The CDR3, as DNA: TGTGCCAGCAGGTTAGATAGGCAGGGAGGAAAGGACGAGCAGTACTTC.

With regard to this clone: Here the CDR3 omits its conserved ending phenylalanine or tryptophan, so a read error is the likely source. It is unclear where the CDR3 begins or ends on the DNA, so no DNA is shown, and the CDR3 is as TCRdb lists it. The chain recombines TRBV19 with TRBJ1-4; TRBD1, the table's D call, was not compared with the DNA. The CDR3 sequence runs 8 residues, both termini included. Germline CDR1 LNHDA, CDR2 SQIVND (reference sequence). The CDR3 here is CASTPSHI.

The rearrangement links TRBV2 to TRBJ2-1; TRBD1 matches at 9 bases. V lost 8 bases to trimming and J lost 5 bases; unmatched junction nucleotides: 10. The germline V gene has CDR1 SNHLY and CDR2 FYNNEI. There are 15 residues in the CDR3. Here the CDR3 DNA reads TGTGCCAGCGTGAAAACGGGACAGGGAGACAATGAGCAGTTCTTC. This codes for CASVKTGQGDNEQFF.

DNA of the CDR3: TGTGCCAGCAGTCCCTGGACAGGGAACACTGAAGCTTTCTTT. Its translation: CASSPWTGNTEAFF. The chain employs TRBV6-5 and TRBJ1-1, with 7 nucleotides matching TRBD1. Germline V gene sequence: CDR1 MNHEY, CDR2 SVGAGI. V dropped 5 bases and J dropped 1; count of bases not matched to a gene: 4. CDR3 length: 14 amino acids.

The chain links TRBV27 to TRBJ1-1, with TRBD1 matching 8 bases. With 5 bases clipped from V and 4 bases from J, the junction kept 6 bases outside the gene matches. Germline loops: CDR1 MNHEY, CDR2 SMNVEV (reference sequence). The CDR3 runs 14 residues. The chain's CDR3 is CASSPWDRSTEAFF. The CDR3 DNA sequence: TGTGCCAGCAGTCCCTGGGACAGGAGCACTGAAGCTTTCTTT.

The sample holds one count of this clone. This sequence joins TRBV18 and TRBJ2-7, with 12 bases identical to TRBD1. The CDR3 spans 15 residues. V was pared by 3 bases and J by 3 bases, with 3 bases of the junction left unmatched. Germline V gives CDR1 KGHSH, CDR2 LQKENI. CDR3 in amino acids: CASSPGQGAGYEQYF. As DNA, the CDR3 is TGTGCCAGCTCACCGGGACAGGGGGCCGGCTACGAGCAGTACTTC.

J is TRBJ1-2 and V is TRBV5-1; D is unclear. CDR3 size: 14 residues. V lost 6 bases to trimming and J lost 4 bases, with 16 bases between them. Germline V lookup: CDR1 SGHRS, CDR2 YFSETQ. CDR3 sequence reads: CASTASPGGYGYTF. In DNA, the CDR3 is TGCGCCAGCACCGCCTCGCCGGGAGGCTATGGCTACACCTTC.

The V call is TRBV12-3 or TRBV12-4, the J call TRBJ1-6; 8 nucleotides align to TRBD1. V lost 7 bases and J lost 10; bases outside the gene matches: 6. CDR3 length: 13 amino acids. The CDR3 protein is CASTGQGNSPLHF. CDR3 bases: TGTGCCAGCACCGGACAGGGAAACTCACCCCTCCACTTT.

The V gene is TRBV18, the J gene TRBJ2-3, with TRBD1 identical over 8 bases. This CDR3 contains 15 residues. V dropped 2 bases and J dropped 6; count of bases not matched to a gene: 7. Germline loops: CDR1 KGHSH, CDR2 LQKENI. CDR3 DNA sequence: TGTGCCAGCTCACCAACGGGACAGGTCACCGATACGCAGTATTTT. It translates to CASSPTGQVTDTQYF. Supplemented by reference TRBV18 and TRBJ2-3, the full variable domain reads NAGVMQNPRHLVRRRGQEARLRCSPMKGHSHVYWYRQLPEEGLKFMVYLQKENIIDESGMPKERFSAEFPKEGPSILRIQQVVRGDSAAYFCASSPTGQVTDTQYFGPGTRLTVL.